The rows below give T cell receptor beta chains drawn from one sample of a study of blood T cells in healthy people across ages. TCRdb re-called the 5' RACE reads with MiXCR, one entry per CDR3 protein. The sample includes around 1,100,000 distinct CDR3 sequences, roughly two fifths of them seen just once. The sequenced sample was blood. The origin of the receptors is a man younger than 30 in good health. Both conserved end residues are part of each CDR3. The order of the fields is D gene, V gene, clone size, J gene, CDR3 protein, CDR3 DNA. D genes are given only for firm matches. Only part of the rows carry a size: once, few, many, or a class if the clone is expanded.

d_call: -; v_call: TRBV7-2; clone_size: few; j_call: TRBJ1-6; cdr3_aa: CASSSLTLALHF; cdr3_nt: TGTGCCAGCAGTTCGCTGACATTGGCCCTCCACTTT
d_call: -; v_call: TRBV25-1; clone_size: -; j_call: TRBJ1-5; cdr3_aa: CASSEWGSNQPQHF; cdr3_nt: TGTGCCAGCAGTGAATGGGGGAGCAATCAGCCCCAGCATTTT
d_call: -; v_call: TRBV9; clone_size: -; j_call: TRBJ2-1; cdr3_aa: CASSPNPDNEQFF; cdr3_nt: TGTGCCAGCAGCCCCAACCCTGACAATGAGCAGTTCTTC
d_call: -; v_call: TRBV14; clone_size: -; j_call: TRBJ2-1; cdr3_aa: CASSQDFGLAPRNEQFF; cdr3_nt: TGTGCCAGCAGCCAAGATTTCGGGCTAGCGCCTAGAAATGAGCAGTTCTTC
d_call: -; v_call: TRBV27; clone_size: few; j_call: TRBJ2-4; cdr3_aa: CASSSQGLGIQYF; cdr3_nt: TGTGCCAGCAGTTCTCAGGGGTTGGGCATTCAGTACTTC
d_call: -; v_call: TRBV7-2; clone_size: -; j_call: TRBJ1-2; cdr3_aa: CASSLDSAIGAGGTF; cdr3_nt: TGTGCCAGCAGCTTAGACTCCGCTATTGGGGCCGGGGGCACCTTC
d_call: TRBD1; v_call: TRBV7-3; clone_size: -; j_call: TRBJ1-1; cdr3_aa: CASSDRGMNTEAFF; cdr3_nt: TGTGCCAGTAGCGACAGGGGGATGAACACTGAAGCTTTCTTT
d_call: -; v_call: TRBV2; clone_size: few; j_call: TRBJ1-2; cdr3_aa: CASSEAVGGSSANYGYTF; cdr3_nt: TGTGCCAGCAGTGAAGCGGTGGGGGGGTCTAGCGCTAACTATGGCTACACCTTC
d_call: -; v_call: TRBV29-1; clone_size: -; j_call: TRBJ1-1; cdr3_aa: CSVGVRQDTEAFF; cdr3_nt: TGCAGCGTTGGGGTCCGACAGGACACTGAGGCTTTCTTT
d_call: -; v_call: TRBV29-1; clone_size: -; j_call: TRBJ1-1; cdr3_aa: CSVDRGRRNTEAFF; cdr3_nt: TGCAGCGTTGACCGGGGGCGAAGGAACACTGAAGCTTTCTTT
d_call: -; v_call: TRBV6-2/TRBV6-3; clone_size: -; j_call: TRBJ2-2; cdr3_aa: CASKPGLITGELFF; cdr3_nt: TGTGCCAGCAAACCAGGGTTGATCACCGGGGAGCTGTTTTTT
d_call: TRBD1; v_call: TRBV5-1; clone_size: few; j_call: TRBJ1-1; cdr3_aa: CASSLARGRDEAFF; cdr3_nt: TGCGCCAGCAGCTTAGCCAGGGGGCGAGATGAAGCTTTCTTT
d_call: -; v_call: TRBV29-1; clone_size: many; j_call: TRBJ2-5; cdr3_aa: CSVQGQRETQYF; cdr3_nt: TGCAGCGTCCAAGGACAGCGAGAGACCCAGTACTTC
d_call: -; v_call: TRBV2; clone_size: -; j_call: TRBJ2-2; cdr3_aa: CASRGSNTGELFF; cdr3_nt: TGTGCCAGCAGGGGGTCTAACACCGGGGAGCTGTTTTTT
d_call: TRBD1; v_call: TRBV19; clone_size: -; j_call: TRBJ1-5; cdr3_aa: CASSTRQGFPQHF; cdr3_nt: TGTGCCAGTAGCACCAGACAGGGTTTCCCCCAGCATTTT
d_call: -; v_call: TRBV7-3; clone_size: -; j_call: TRBJ2-7; cdr3_aa: CASSLKGPYNEQYF; cdr3_nt: TGTGCCAGCAGCTTAAAGGGACCCTACAATGAGCAGTACTTC
d_call: -; v_call: TRBV5-1; clone_size: -; j_call: TRBJ1-1; cdr3_aa: CASSLEGGVVEAFF; cdr3_nt: TGCGCCAGCAGCTTGGAAGGGGGGGTCGTTGAAGCTTTCTTT
d_call: -; v_call: TRBV15; clone_size: -; j_call: TRBJ2-7; cdr3_aa: CATSIGKEDRYF; cdr3_nt: TGTGCCACCAGCATTGGAAAAGAAGATAGGTACTTC
d_call: -; v_call: TRBV12-5; clone_size: -; j_call: TRBJ2-5; cdr3_aa: CASSQVPIYRGNQETQYF; cdr3_nt: TGTGCTAGCTCACAAGTTCCGATCTATCGGGGGAACCAAGAGACCCAGTACTTC
d_call: -; v_call: TRBV24-1; clone_size: -; j_call: TRBJ2-3; cdr3_aa: CATISGQRVGTDTQYF; cdr3_nt: TGTGCCACCATAAGCGGGCAGCGGGTCGGCACAGATACGCAGTATTTT
d_call: TRBD1; v_call: TRBV10-3; clone_size: few; j_call: TRBJ2-1; cdr3_aa: CAISESEGDRVGAEQFF; cdr3_nt: TGTGCCATCAGTGAGTCAGAAGGGGACAGGGTAGGAGCTGAGCAGTTCTTC
d_call: -; v_call: TRBV15; clone_size: -; j_call: TRBJ2-3; cdr3_aa: CATSRQAPAVDTQYF; cdr3_nt: TGTGCCACCAGCAGACAGGCCCCAGCGGTGGATACGCAGTATTTT
d_call: TRBD1; v_call: TRBV4-1; clone_size: -; j_call: TRBJ1-5; cdr3_aa: CASSPLQGGANQPQHF; cdr3_nt: TGCGCCAGCAGCCCCCTCCAGGGGGGGGCAAATCAGCCCCAGCATTTT
d_call: -; v_call: TRBV4-2; clone_size: -; j_call: TRBJ2-1; cdr3_aa: CASSQDHGSYNEQFF; cdr3_nt: TGTGCCAGCAGCCAAGATCACGGCAGCTACAATGAGCAGTTCTTC
d_call: TRBD1; v_call: TRBV7-2; clone_size: -; j_call: TRBJ2-7; cdr3_aa: CASSLEGQGLHEQYF; cdr3_nt: TGTGCCAGCAGCTTAGAGGGACAGGGTCTCCACGAGCAGTACTTC
d_call: TRBD1; v_call: TRBV9; clone_size: few; j_call: TRBJ1-4; cdr3_aa: CASSVDPQPGTGTEKLFF; cdr3_nt: TGTGCCAGCAGCGTAGACCCGCAACCCGGGACAGGGACCGAAAAACTGTTTTTT
d_call: TRBD1; v_call: TRBV20-1; clone_size: -; j_call: TRBJ1-2; cdr3_aa: CSASAQGGTGYTF; cdr3_nt: TGCAGTGCTAGCGCTCAGGGGGGGACAGGCTACACCTTC
d_call: TRBD1; v_call: TRBV12-3/TRBV12-4; clone_size: few; j_call: TRBJ1-1; cdr3_aa: CASRIWDREAFF; cdr3_nt: TGTGCCAGCAGAATATGGGACAGGGAAGCTTTCTTT
d_call: -; v_call: TRBV4-3; clone_size: few; j_call: TRBJ2-7; cdr3_aa: CASSQDWGTEQYF; cdr3_nt: TGCGCCAGCAGCCAAGATTGGGGGACCGAGCAGTACTTC
d_call: -; v_call: TRBV27; clone_size: many; j_call: TRBJ2-4; cdr3_aa: CASSQGLENIQYF; cdr3_nt: TGTGCCAGCAGTCAGGGTCTCGAAAACATTCAGTACTTC
d_call: -; v_call: TRBV12-3/TRBV12-4; clone_size: -; j_call: TRBJ2-4; cdr3_aa: CASSLSTPRNIQYF; cdr3_nt: TGTGCCAGCAGTTTAAGCACCCCGCGGAACATTCAGTACTTC
d_call: TRBD2; v_call: TRBV25-1; clone_size: -; j_call: TRBJ2-5; cdr3_aa: CASSEWLSGKEETQYF; cdr3_nt: TGTGCCAGCAGTGAATGGCTTAGCGGGAAGGAAGAGACCCAGTACTTC
d_call: -; v_call: TRBV6-2/TRBV6-3; clone_size: -; j_call: TRBJ1-2; cdr3_aa: CASTKRGDRNYGYTF; cdr3_nt: TGTGCCAGCACCAAACGCGGAGACAGAAACTATGGCTACACCTTC
d_call: -; v_call: TRBV20-1; clone_size: -; j_call: TRBJ2-3; cdr3_aa: CSADSPRVPDTQYF; cdr3_nt: TGCAGTGCGGATTCACCCCGTGTCCCAGATACGCAGTATTTT
d_call: -; v_call: TRBV20-1; clone_size: -; j_call: TRBJ1-6; cdr3_aa: CSARLPSSSYNSPLHF; cdr3_nt: TGCAGTGCTAGACTCCCATCGAGCTCCTATAATTCACCCCTCCACTTT
d_call: -; v_call: TRBV6-2/TRBV6-3; clone_size: -; j_call: TRBJ1-1; cdr3_aa: CASSYSTVSGGNEAFF; cdr3_nt: TGTGCCAGCAGTTACTCGACGGTTTCGGGGGGCAATGAAGCTTTCTTT
d_call: TRBD1; v_call: TRBV5-1; clone_size: few; j_call: TRBJ2-1; cdr3_aa: CASSTYDRDFVEQFF; cdr3_nt: TGCGCCAGCAGCACCTATGACAGGGATTTTGTTGAGCAGTTCTTC